The present entry profiles one T cell receptor beta chain with its context. Its antigen remains unknown. Data came from immunoSEQ multiplex PCR; TCRdb stores just in-frame clones and leaves some out. The sample records about 280,000 clones, over 75% being singletons. This sample was included in a study of cytomegalovirus exposure and HLA in healthy donors. General study findings and limits: The tendency of first-cohort TCR clusters to co-occur in the roughly 120 validation repertoires was the finding of a later analysis. Using the classifier, cytomegalovirus status was reportedly diagnosed with high specificity and sensitivity. In vitro experiments confirmed that three CMV-associated chains were specific for CMV antigens.

Sequenced sample: PBMCs. The clonotype comes from a woman in her late teens or twenties in good health and CMV-seronegative.

This CDR3 is CASSLSPFGGRAYEQYF. Here the CDR3 DNA reads TGTGCCAGCAGCTTAAGCCCCTTCGGAGGGAGGGCCTACGAGCAGTACTTC. This chain joins TRBV13 and TRBJ2-7, with 7 bases fitting TRBD2. The J segment lost 2 bases and the V segment lost 2 bases, leaving 12 bases of the junction unmatched. The CDR3 has 17 residues. The V gene's germline CDR1 is PRHDT and CDR2 FYEKMQ (reference sequence).